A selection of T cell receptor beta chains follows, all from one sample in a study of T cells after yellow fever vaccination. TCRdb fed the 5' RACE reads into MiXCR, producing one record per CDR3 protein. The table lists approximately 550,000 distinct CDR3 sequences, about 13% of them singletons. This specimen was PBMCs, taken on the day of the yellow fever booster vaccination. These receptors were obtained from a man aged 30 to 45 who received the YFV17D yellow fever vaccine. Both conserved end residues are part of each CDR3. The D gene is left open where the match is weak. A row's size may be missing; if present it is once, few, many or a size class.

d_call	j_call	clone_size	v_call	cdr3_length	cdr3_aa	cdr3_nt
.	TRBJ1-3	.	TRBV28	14	CASSFLVSGNTIYF	TGTGCCAGCAGTTTCCTTGTCTCTGGAAACACCATATATTTT
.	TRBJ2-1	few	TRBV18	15	CASSLGGNPYNEQFF	TGTGCCAGCTCCCTTGGGGGCAATCCCTACAATGAGCAGTTCTTC
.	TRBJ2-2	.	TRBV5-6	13	CASSFPHGGELFF	TGTGCCAGCAGTTTTCCTCATGGCGGGGAGCTGTTTTTT
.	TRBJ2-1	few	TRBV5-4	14	CASSFPLAYNEQFF	TGTGCCAGCAGCTTTCCTCTAGCCTACAATGAGCAGTTCTTC
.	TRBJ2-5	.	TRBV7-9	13	CASSPAGSETQYF	TGTGCCAGCAGCCCAGCGGGTTCGGAGACCCAGTACTTC
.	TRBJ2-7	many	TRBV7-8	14	CASSLVGQSYEQYF	TGTGCCAGCAGCTTAGTTGGACAATCCTACGAGCAGTACTTC
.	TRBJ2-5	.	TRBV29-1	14	CSAPGWGGGETQYF	TGCAGCGCCCCTGGTTGGGGTGGAGGAGAGACCCAGTACTTC
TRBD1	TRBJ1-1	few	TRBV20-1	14	CSAREGQGVTEAFF	TGCAGTGCTAGAGAAGGACAGGGTGTCACTGAAGCTTTCTTT
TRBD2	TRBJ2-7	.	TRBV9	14	CASSVGLAGREQYF	TGTGCCAGCAGCGTAGGGCTAGCGGGAAGAGAGCAGTACTTC
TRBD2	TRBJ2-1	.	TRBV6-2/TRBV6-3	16	CASSYSTSGSVIEQFF	TGTGCCAGCAGTTACTCGACTAGCGGGAGCGTCATTGAGCAGTTCTTC
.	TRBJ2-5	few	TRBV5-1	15	CASSLDRGPLETQYF	TGCGCCAGCAGCTTGGATCGAGGGCCCCTTGAGACCCAGTACTTC
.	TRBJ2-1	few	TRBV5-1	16	CASRNSRDIYYNEQFF	TGCGCCAGCAGGAATAGCCGGGACATCTATTACAATGAGCAGTTCTTC
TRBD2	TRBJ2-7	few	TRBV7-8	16	CASSGRRLAGEHEQYF	TGTGCCAGCAGCGGGAGGAGACTAGCGGGAGAGCACGAGCAGTACTTC
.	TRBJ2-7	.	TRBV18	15	CASSPRDTFPYEQYF	TGTGCCAGCTCGCCCCGGGACACGTTCCCCTACGAGCAGTACTTC
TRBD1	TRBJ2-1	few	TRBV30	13	CAWNRDRYNEQFF	TGTGCCTGGAACAGGGACAGATACAATGAGCAGTTCTTC
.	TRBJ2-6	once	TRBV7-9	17	CASSLMGHLSGANVLTF	TGTGCCAGCAGCTTAATGGGACACCTATCTGGGGCCAACGTCCTGACTTTC
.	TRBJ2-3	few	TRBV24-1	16	CATSDLRSPGTDTQYF	TGTGCCACCAGTGATTTAAGGTCCCCCGGGACAGATACGCAGTATTTT
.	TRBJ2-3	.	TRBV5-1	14	CASKARTSTDTQYF	TGCGCCAGCAAAGCCAGGACTAGCACAGATACGCAGTATTTT
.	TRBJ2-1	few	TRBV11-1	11	CAGGWGNEQFF	TGTGCCGGGGGGTGGGGCAATGAGCAGTTCTTC
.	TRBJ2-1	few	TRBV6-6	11	CASGRNNEQFF	TGTGCCAGCGGGCGGAACAATGAGCAGTTCTTC
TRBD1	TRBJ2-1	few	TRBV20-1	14	CSAVEGAVYNEQFF	TGCAGTGCCGTAGAGGGGGCGGTCTACAATGAGCAGTTCTTC
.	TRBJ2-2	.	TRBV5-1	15	CASSLIWENTGELFF	TGCGCCAGCAGCTTGATTTGGGAGAACACCGGGGAGCTGTTTTTT
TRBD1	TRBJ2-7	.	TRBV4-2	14	CASKEGQGNYEQYF	TGTGCCAGCAAAGAGGGACAGGGAAACTACGAGCAGTACTTC
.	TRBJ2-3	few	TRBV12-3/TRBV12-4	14	CASSPAGSADTQYF	TGTGCCAGTTCCCCGGCGGGATCGGCAGATACGCAGTATTTT
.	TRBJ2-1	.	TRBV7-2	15	CASSLSSDKNNEQFF	TGTGCCAGCAGCTTAAGTTCGGACAAGAACAATGAGCAGTTCTTC
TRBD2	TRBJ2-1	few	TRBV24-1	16	CATSDRSGRAGHEQFF	TGTGCCACCAGTGATCGCAGCGGGAGGGCCGGGCATGAGCAGTTCTTC
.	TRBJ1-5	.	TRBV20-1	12	CSAKGGDQPQHF	TGCAGTGCCAAGGGAGGTGACCAGCCCCAGCATTTT
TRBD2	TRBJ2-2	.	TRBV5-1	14	CASKASGMGGELFF	TGCGCCAGCAAGGCTAGCGGGATGGGCGGGGAGCTGTTTTTT
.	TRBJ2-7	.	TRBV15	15	CATSGRGHESYEQYF	TGTGCCACCAGCGGGAGGGGACACGAATCCTACGAGCAGTACTTC
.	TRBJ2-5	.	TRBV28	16	CASSSPAVGDRETQYF	TGTGCCAGCAGTTCTCCCGCGGTAGGGGATCGGGAGACCCAGTACTTC
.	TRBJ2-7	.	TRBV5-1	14	CASSSDAVSYEQYF	TGCGCCAGCAGCTCGGACGCTGTTTCCTACGAGCAGTACTTC
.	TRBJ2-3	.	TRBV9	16	CASNLPPGGGTDTQYF	TGTGCCAGCAACCTACCCCCCGGAGGGGGCACAGATACGCAGTATTTT
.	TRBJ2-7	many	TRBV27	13	CASSTGVGYEQYF	TGTGCCAGCAGCACGGGGGTTGGATACGAGCAGTACTTC
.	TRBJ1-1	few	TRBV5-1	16	CASSFRTGLGNTEAFF	TGCGCCAGCAGCTTTCGGACGGGTCTTGGGAACACTGAAGCTTTCTTT
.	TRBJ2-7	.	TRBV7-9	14	CASSPVGTDSWQYF	TGTGCCAGCAGCCCAGTCGGAACAGACTCGTGGCAGTACTTC
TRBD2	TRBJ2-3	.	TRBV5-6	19	CASSFWFRFTSVNTDTQYF	TGTGCCAGCAGCTTCTGGTTTCGGTTCACTAGCGTGAACACAGATACGCAGTATTTT
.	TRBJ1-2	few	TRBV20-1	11	CSARRIYGYTF	TGCAGTGCTAGACGGATCTATGGCTACACCTTC
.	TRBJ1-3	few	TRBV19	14	CASNSDRSGNTIYF	TGTGCCAGTAATTCGGACAGAAGTGGAAACACCATATATTTT
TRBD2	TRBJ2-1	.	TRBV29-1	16	CSVPSKGLAEYNEQFF	TGCAGCGTCCCTTCTAAGGGACTAGCGGAGTACAATGAGCAGTTCTTC
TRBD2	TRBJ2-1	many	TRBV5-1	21	CASSLGPGGLGGSGSLNEQFF	TGCGCCAGCAGCTTGGGTCCCGGGGGGCTCGGTGGTAGCGGGAGTTTGAATGAGCAGTTCTTC
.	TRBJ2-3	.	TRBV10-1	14	CASSEVRATDTQYF	TGCGCCAGCAGTGAGGTGAGGGCCACAGATACGCAGTATTTT
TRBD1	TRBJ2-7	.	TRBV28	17	CASSPRQGPGSTYEQYF	TGTGCCAGCAGTCCCCGACAGGGACCAGGAAGTACCTACGAGCAGTACTTC
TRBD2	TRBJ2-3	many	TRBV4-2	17	CASSQALGLANTDTQYF	TGTGCCAGCAGCCAAGCTCTGGGACTAGCGAACACAGATACGCAGTATTTT
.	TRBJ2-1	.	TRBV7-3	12	CASSLTSGQQFF	TGTGCCAGCAGCTTAACTAGCGGTCAGCAGTTCTTC
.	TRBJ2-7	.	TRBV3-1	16	CASSPNPRDMTYEQYF	TGTGCCAGCAGCCCTAATCCCCGGGACATGACCTACGAGCAGTACTTC
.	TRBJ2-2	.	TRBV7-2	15	CASSLEFGNTGELFF	TGTGCCAGCAGCTTAGAATTTGGGAACACCGGGGAGCTGTTTTTT
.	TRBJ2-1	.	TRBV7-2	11	CASSSGIEQFF	TGTGCCAGCAGCTCCGGTATTGAGCAGTTCTTC
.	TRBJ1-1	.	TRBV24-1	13	CATSDGGSGEAFF	TGTGCCACCAGTGATGGGGGATCAGGGGAGGCTTTCTTT
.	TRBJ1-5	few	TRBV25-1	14	CASSEFNTGQPQHF	TGTGCCAGCAGTGAATTTAACACAGGTCAGCCCCAGCATTTT
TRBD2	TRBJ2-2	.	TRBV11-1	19	CASSLFGTSGRTNTGELFF	TGTGCCAGCAGCTTATTTGGGACTAGCGGGAGGACGAACACCGGGGAGCTGTTTTTT
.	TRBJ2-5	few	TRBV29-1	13	CSVGSGSRETQYF	TGCAGCGTTGGATCAGGATCACGGGAGACCCAGTACTTC
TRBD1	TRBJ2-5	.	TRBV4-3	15	CASSQQPRGPETQYF	TGCGCCAGCAGCCAACAACCCAGGGGGCCGGAGACCCAGTACTTC
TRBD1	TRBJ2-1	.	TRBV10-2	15	CASSMTGSSSNEQFF	TGCGCCAGCAGTATGACAGGGAGCTCAAGCAATGAGCAGTTCTTC
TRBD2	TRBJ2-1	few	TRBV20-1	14	CSARLAGLMKEQFF	TGCAGTGCCCGACTAGCGGGACTAATGAAAGAGCAGTTCTTC